Below are 18 T cell receptor beta chains sequenced from a single sample in a study of cytomegalovirus exposure and HLA in healthy donors (dated by TCRdb to the late 2010s). Libraries came from the immunoSEQ multiplex PCR assay. For the multiplex PCR, a mixture combining 60 forward primers for TCR Vbeta segments and 13 reverse primers for TCR Jbeta segments was used. Here the immuneACCESS table is served through TCRdb, limited to in-frame sequences with V and J called. Missing clones are a known gap in these copies; in checked studies unresolved V genes cover under half, and the rest lacks a known reason. The sample records roughly 140,000 clones, 55% to 80% of which are singletons. The ten largest make up roughly an eighth of the sample. The sample taken for sequencing was PBMCs. These TCRs come from a human donor in good health.

This clone has a handful of counts. The chain uses TRBV6-4 and TRBJ2-1, with 10 positions matching TRBD1. Trimming took 3 bases from V and 8 from J; bases not matched to a gene: 7. From germline, CDR1 is MRHNA and CDR2 SNTAGT. This CDR3 contains 15 residues. CDR3 in amino acids: CASSEGQGFSHEQFF. The CDR3 nucleotides are TGTGCCAGCAGTGAGGGACAGGGGTTTAGCCATGAGCAGTTCTTC.

This chain links TRBV30 with TRBJ2-3; D not resolved. Trimming removed 1 base at V and 11 bases at J, with 7 bases between. Germline V gene lookup returns CDR1 GTSNPN and CDR2 SVGIG (reference sequence). There are 10 residues in the CDR3. CDR3 sequence (DNA): TGTGCCTGGAGTGACCAGAAGCAGTATTTT. This sequence encodes CAWSDQKQYF. The full variable domain, its missing parts supplied by reference TRBV30 and TRBJ2-3, is SQTIHQWPATLVQPVGSPLSLECTVEGTSNPNLYWYRQAAGRGLQLLFYSVGIGQISSEVPQNLSASRPQDRQFILSSKKLLLSDSGFYLCAWSDQKQYFGPGTRLTVL.

This chain links TRBV7-8 with TRBJ2-6; TRBD2 might be the D (5 bases). This CDR3 contains 16 residues. Germline values: CDR1 SGHVS, CDR2 FQNEAQ. V was cut by 1 base and J by 3 bases, with 10 bases left in between. CDR3 sequence: CASSLGGFSGANVLTF. CDR3 nucleotides: TGTGCCAGCAGCTTAGGAGGGTTCAGTGGGGCCAACGTCCTGACTTTC.

The genes are TRBV13 and TRBJ1-6; TRBD1 agrees at 7 bases. J lost 10 bases, V lost 5 bases, and 8 bases had no gene match. This CDR3 has 14 residues. Germline CDR1 PRHDT, CDR2 FYEKMQ (reference sequence). The CDR3 DNA follows: TGTGCCAGCAGCCCCGCCCAGGGGGACTCACCCCTCCACTTT. This encodes CASSPAQGDSPLHF. The whole variable domain, filled in from reference TRBV13 and TRBJ1-6, reads AAGVIQSPRHLIKEKRETATLKCYPIPRHDTVYWYQQGPGQDPQFLISFYEKMQSDKGSIPDRFSAQQFSDYHSELNMSSLELGDSALYFCASSPAQGDSPLHFGNGTRLTVT.

The chain carries TRBV10-3 and TRBJ2-1; 12 bases align to TRBD2. The CDR3 covers 17 residues. CDR1 and CDR2 (germline): ENHRY, SYGVKD. V dropped 10 bases and J dropped 2; count of bases not matched to a gene: 12. CDR3 residues: CATQTLAGGPTYNEQFF. DNA for the CDR3: TGTGCCACCCAGACCCTAGCGGGGGGGCCTACCTACAATGAGCAGTTCTTC.

Regarding this clone: The sample carries other DNA sequences with the same CDR3. This chain connects TRBV6-1 to TRBJ2-7; D unresolved. CDR1 and CDR2 (germline): MNHNS, SASEGT. The CDR3 is 13 amino acids. V lost 2 bases and J 0 bases, leaving 5 bases between the germline ends. This CDR3 is CASSETSSYEQYF. In nucleotides, the CDR3 is TGTGCCAGCAGTGAAACGAGCTCCTACGAGCAGTACTTC.

The chain links TRBV4-1 to TRBJ2-5; TRBD1 might be the D (5 bases). CDR1 is MGHRA and CDR2 is YSYEKL in the germline V gene. The CDR3 covers 13 residues. The V end lost 1 base, the J end lost 3 bases, and 6 bases lay between the germline ends. For the CDR3, the DNA is TGCGCCAGCAGCCAAGTAGGGGAAGAGACCCAGTACTTC. Its protein product is CASSQVGEETQYF.

This clone has a single count. The chain carries TRBV5-1 and TRBJ1-2, with D possibly TRBD1 on 6 matching bases. Trimming pared 3 bases from V and 3 bases from J, leaving 9 bases between. The CDR3 runs 13 residues. In germline, CDR1 is SGHRS, CDR2 YFSETQ. This CDR3 reads CASSSSGDYGYTF. The CDR3 DNA reads as TGCGCCAGCAGCTCGTCAGGGGACTATGGCTACACCTTC.

CDR3 nucleotide sequence: TGTGCCAGCAGTGTTGAGGGGGCGGCACCGGCTGAGCAGTTCTTC. Translating gives CASSVEGAAPAEQFF. The chain has TRBV6-4 and TRBJ2-1; 7 bases are a match to TRBD1. Germline V gene sequence: CDR1 MRHNA, CDR2 SNTAGT. The ends lost 4 bases at V and 9 bases at J; junction bases unmatched: 12. The CDR3 is 15 amino acids.

The rearrangement uses TRBV7-2 and TRBJ2-3; D unresolved. The CDR3 is 15 residues long. Trimming left V 1 base short and J 1 base short, with 9 bases between. CDR1 and CDR2 from the germline V gene are SGHTA and FQGNSA. The DNA for the CDR3 is TGTGCCAGCAGCTTAGTAAGCAGCGGCACAGATACGCAGTATTTT. Protein product: CASSLVSSGTDTQYF.

The chain joins TRBV9 to TRBJ1-3, with 9 bases aligning to TRBD1. The junction had 6 bases not matched to a gene; V was cut back by 2 bases and J by 0 bases. Germline V gene sequence: CDR1 SGDLS, CDR2 YYNGEE. The CDR3 loop spans 17 amino acids. For the CDR3, the DNA is TGTGCCAGCAGCGTGGGGACAGGGACCGTCTCTGGAAACACCATATATTTT. Protein: CASSVGTGTVSGNTIYF.

This clone was seen a handful of times. The CDR3 sequence is CASSQDERGFNEQFF. In nucleotides, the CDR3 is TGTGCCAGCAGCCAAGATGAGCGGGGGTTCAATGAGCAGTTCTTC. V is TRBV4-2 and J is TRBJ2-1, with TRBD2 matching over 8 bases. The junction had 4 bases not matched to a gene; V was cut back by 0 bases and J by 6 bases. CDR1 LGHNA and CDR2 YNFKEQ come from the germline V gene. The CDR3 runs 15 residues.

V usage is TRBV7-3 and J usage is TRBJ1-2; no firm D call. Germline values: CDR1 SGHTA, CDR2 FQGTGA. The CDR3 has 14 amino acids. V dropped 1 base and J dropped 2 bases, with 8 bases sitting between them. In DNA, the CDR3 is TGTGCCAGCAGCTTAATTGGAGGGAACTATGGCTACACCTTC. Translating gives CASSLIGGNYGYTF. Combining the CDR3 with reference TRBV7-3 and TRBJ1-2 gives the whole variable domain GAGVSQTPSNKVTEKGKYVELRCDPISGHTALYWYRQSLGQGPEFLIYFQGTGAADDSGLPNDRFFAVRPEGSVSTLKIQRTERGDSAVYLCASSLIGGNYGYTFGSGTRLTVV.

The chain has TRBV29-1 and TRBJ1-2; tentative D call: TRBD1 (5 bases). Per the germline V gene, CDR1 is SQVTM and CDR2 is ANQGSEA. CDR3 length: 14 amino acids. V lost 4 bases and J lost 0, with 12 bases in between. CDR3 sequence (DNA): TGCAGCGTTGTGGCAGGGCCTACTAACTATGGCTACACCTTC. This codes for CSVVAGPTNYGYTF.

This chain joins TRBV5-1 and TRBJ1-1, with 7 bases fitting TRBD1. V dropped 4 bases and J dropped 4; count of bases not matched to a gene: 10. The CDR3 loop spans 15 amino acids. The V gene's germline CDR1 is SGHRS and CDR2 YFSETQ. The CDR3 bases are TGCGCCAGCAGCACCCGGACAGGCACAGCCACTGAAGCTTTCTTT. It is translated as CASSTRTGTATEAFF.

This rearrangement joins TRBV7-2 to TRBJ1-2, with D possibly matching TRBD1 (6 bases). The CDR3 contains 13 residues. Germline lookup yields CDR1 SGHTA and CDR2 FQGNSA. V lost 5 bases to trimming and J lost 4 bases, with 11 bases between them. The CDR3 protein is CASSPQDSYGYTF. The DNA of the CDR3 is TGTGCCAGCAGCCCCCAGGACAGCTATGGCTACACCTTC.

The chain recombines TRBV5-1 with TRBJ1-2, with D unclear. V was clipped by 1 base and J by 3 bases, with 19 bases between them. The CDR3 totals 17 residues. CDR1 and CDR2 (germline): SGHRS, YFSETQ. CDR3 in DNA: TGCGCCAGCAGCTTGAGGTGGACTGGGAGCGGGGACTATGGCTACACCTTC. Translating gives CASSLRWTGSGDYGYTF.

The V call is TRBV11-2, the J call TRBJ1-2, with TRBD1 identical over 7 bases. The CDR3 sequence is 16 residues long. The germline gives CDR1 SGHAT, CDR2 FQNNGV. V lost 5 bases to trimming and J lost 6 bases; unmatched junction nucleotides: 15. The CDR3 loop is CASSRTRQGVQDGYTF. The CDR3 bases are TGTGCCAGCAGCCGAACTAGGCAGGGGGTTCAGGATGGCTACACCTTC.